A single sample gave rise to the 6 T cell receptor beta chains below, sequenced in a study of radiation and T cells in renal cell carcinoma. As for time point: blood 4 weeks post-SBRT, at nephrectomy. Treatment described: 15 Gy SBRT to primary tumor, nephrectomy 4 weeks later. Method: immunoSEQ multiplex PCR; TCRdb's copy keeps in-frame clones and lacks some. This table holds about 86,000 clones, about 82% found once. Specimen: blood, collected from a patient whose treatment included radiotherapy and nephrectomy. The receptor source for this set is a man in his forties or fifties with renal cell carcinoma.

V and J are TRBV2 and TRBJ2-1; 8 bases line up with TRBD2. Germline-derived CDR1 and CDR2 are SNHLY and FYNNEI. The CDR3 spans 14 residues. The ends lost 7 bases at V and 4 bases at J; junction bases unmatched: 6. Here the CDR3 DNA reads TGTGCCAGCATCAAGCGGGGGCTTTACAATGAGCAGTTCTTC. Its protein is CASIKRGLYNEQFF.

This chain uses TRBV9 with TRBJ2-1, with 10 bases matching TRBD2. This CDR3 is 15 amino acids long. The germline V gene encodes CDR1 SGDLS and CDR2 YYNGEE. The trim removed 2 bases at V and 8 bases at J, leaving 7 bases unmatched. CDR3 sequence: CASSVTSGELHEQFF. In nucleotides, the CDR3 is TGTGCCAGCAGCGTCACTAGCGGGGAACTCCATGAGCAGTTCTTC.

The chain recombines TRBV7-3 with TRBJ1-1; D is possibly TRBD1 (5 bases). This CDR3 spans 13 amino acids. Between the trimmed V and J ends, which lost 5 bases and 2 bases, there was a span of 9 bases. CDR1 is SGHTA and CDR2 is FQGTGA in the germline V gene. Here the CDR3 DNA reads TGTGCCAGCAGCCGACAGATTAACACTGAAGCTTTCTTT. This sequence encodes CASSRQINTEAFF.

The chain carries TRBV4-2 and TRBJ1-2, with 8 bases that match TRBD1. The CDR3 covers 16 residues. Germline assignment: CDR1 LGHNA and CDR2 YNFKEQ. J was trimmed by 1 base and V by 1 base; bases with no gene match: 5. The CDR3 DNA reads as TGTGCCAGCAGCCAAGCGTGGACAGGGAATAACTATGGCTACACCTTC. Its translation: CASSQAWTGNNYGYTF.

The CDR3 sequence: CASSLGGQALGNTIYF. In nucleotides, the CDR3 is TGTGCCAGCAGTTTGGGGGGGCAAGCGTTGGGAAACACCATATATTTT. This chain links TRBV28 with TRBJ1-3; D may be TRBD1 (6 bases). Germline CDR1 MDHEN, CDR2 SYDVKM. Trimming removed 3 bases at V and 4 bases at J, with 16 bases between. The CDR3 consists of 16 residues.

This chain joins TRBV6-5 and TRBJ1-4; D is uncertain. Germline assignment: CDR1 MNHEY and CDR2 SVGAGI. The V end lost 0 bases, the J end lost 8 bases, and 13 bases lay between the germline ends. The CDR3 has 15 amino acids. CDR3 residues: CASSYSTGRGEKLFF. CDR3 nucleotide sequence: TGTGCCAGCAGTTACTCAACGGGGAGAGGGGAAAAACTGTTTTTT.